This entry is about one T cell receptor beta chain. Time point denoted: late/post reinfection, 12 to 24 weeks after detection. Sorted cells were sequenced directly ex vivo without any in vitro expansion. At all three reinfection time points, viable CD3+ CD8+ CD45RO- cells from a couple of donors served as controls. After removal of 5 bases from V and 6 bases from J, the junction contained 16 bases not matched to a gene. Looked up from germline, CDR1 is MGHRA and CDR2 is YSYEKL. The length of the CDR3 is 19 residues. This sample was taken from a study of memory CD8 T cells in hepatitis C reinfection. Looking at the study overall: Chronic HCV followed reinfection in two donors who cleared primary infection. HCV reinfection meant a positive HCV RNA test after two negative tests at least 60 days apart. Late/post reinfection sampling occurred 12 to 24 weeks after detected reinfection.

Sequencing used immunoSEQ multiplex PCR; TCRdb keeps in-frame clones, though not all of them. The repertoire holds some 50,000 clones, with roughly 89% as singletons. The chain uses TRBV4-1 and TRBJ2-2; 12 positions agree with TRBD2. Specimen: naive CD8+ T cells sorted from blood. The sequence was obtained from a man aged 18-30 years with hepatitis C virus infection. CDR3 coding DNA: TGCGCCAGCAGCTCCCCCAGGGGAACTAGCGGGGGGCCCCCCGGGGAGCTGTTTTTT. It yields the protein CASSSPRGTSGGPPGELFF.